What follows is one TCR beta chain and its context. Its antigen is unidentified. With 1 base removed from V and 0 bases from J, the gap between germline ends came to 12 bases. The CDR3 contains 16 residues. Germline lookup yields CDR1 SGHVS and CDR2 FQNEAQ. It was 150 to 200 ng DNA, around 32,000 T cell genomes, that sorted-subset replicate PCRs used. Produced via immunoSEQ multiplex PCR; TCRdb's table is partial and in-frame only. There are about 510,000 clones in the sample; about 96% occur only once, and roughly 0.06% lies in the top ten. Negatively enriched CD4+ T cells were divided by CD45RA into naive and memory. This entry belongs to a study of shared clonotypes between healthy human individuals. Study observations and caveats: Measured sharing among donors was expected to vary with sequencing depth. The generation probabilities recorded for non-shared clonotypes fell below those of clonotypes shared by all four donors.

Sequencing used naive CD4+ T cells sorted from blood. The subset: CD45RA+ positively selected. The TCR was taken from a woman aged 30 to 39 in good health. The V gene is TRBV7-8, the J gene TRBJ1-1; D remains ambiguous. The CDR3 coding sequence is TGTGCCAGCAGCTTAGAGATAGGTATAGTGAACACTGAAGCTTTCTTT. It codes for CASSLEIGIVNTEAFF.